The sequence of this T cell receptor (beta chain) was determined in a study of T-cell reconstitution after alpha-beta-depleted transplantation in children. Study-wide findings and caveats: Alpha-beta T cells present about two months after transplant were reported to originate from several hundred expanded graft clones. Newly generated T cells supplied most T-cell counts and diversity one year post-transplant.

Trimming removed 2 bases from V and 5 bases from J, with 22 bases in between. CDR3 size: 17 residues. Germline V gene lookup returns CDR1 LNHNV and CDR2 YYDKDF (reference sequence). There are a few counts of this clonotype. The antigen is undetermined. Researchers prepared the TCRbeta library using unique molecular identifiers, the study reports. TCRdb called the PCR reads again in MiXCR, with one record for every CDR3 protein. The data show approximately 89,000 distinct CDR3 sequences, about a sixth seen once. The rearrangement links TRBV15 to TRBJ2-7; D not resolved. The receptor was derived from a male patient under 10 years old who had a stem cell transplant for acute lymphoblastic leukemia, so the T cells may come from the graft donor. The material sequenced was PBMCs, mostly from graft donor cells, taken 180 days after TCRalphabeta/CD19-depleted stem cell transplant. The CDR3 bases are TGTGCCACCAGCAGATGGACGGTCACCACTACAGTAGACGAGCAGTACTTC. Translation gives CATSRWTVTTTVDEQYF.